This T cell receptor (beta chain) was captured by sequencing in a study of OX40 agonist ivuxolimab in advanced cancers. Study-wide background: The dose of intravenous ivuxolimab that patients received every 2 weeks ranged from 0.01 to 10 mg/kg.

Profiling relied on immunoSEQ multiplex PCR, and the TCRdb table lists in-frame clones only, not all of them. The profile shows under 85,000 clones, about 81% of them singletons. V trimming: 0 bases; J trimming: 6 bases; junction bases outside the gene matches: 5. The CDR3 has 15 amino acids. Germline V gene lookup returns CDR1 KGHSH and CDR2 LQKENI. Study results and caveats: There were, on average, more expanded clones in CD8+ T cells than in CD4+.

Patients who had autoimmune disease history or got systemic immunosuppression were left out. Concerning this clone: Its cognate antigen is unknown.

The TCR sequence derives from an adult with an advanced solid tumor such as melanoma, head and neck, liver or kidney cancer. This chain joins TRBV18 and TRBJ2-1; 7 bases match TRBD1. The sequencing used CD4+ or CD8+ T cells sorted from blood, collected in a trial of the OX40 agonist ivuxolimab. CDR3 nucleotide sequence: TGTGCCAGCTCACCACCGTCAGGGGGTCCCAATGAGCAGTTCTTC. Protein product: CASSPPSGGPNEQFF.